The entry below describes one TCR beta chain. While infection was still active, Seattle patients were enrolled and then followed longitudinally. The length of the CDR3 is 13 residues. V lost 1 base and J 11 bases, leaving 17 bases between the germline ends. Germline V CDR1 and CDR2: GTSNPN, SVGIG (reference sequence). This sample is part of a study of blood T cell repertoires in COVID-19. About the study: The analysed material was cDNA or gDNA that came from T cells, B-cell-depleted T cells, or PBMCs.

As handled by the study authors: Reference gene primer amplification in the assay estimated nucleated cell counts. Sequencing used immunoSEQ multiplex PCR; TCRdb keeps in-frame clones, though not all of them. V, J and clone size reflect that table, while D and trimming were determined from the DNA. This sample has over 130,000 clones, with about 87% found just once. The receptor was derived from a human donor with COVID-19, enrolled during active disease. The donor label of this sample is uncertain. This chain links TRBV30 with TRBJ1-1; unclear D gene. Sequenced sample: peripheral blood. CDR3 coding DNA: TGTGCCTGGAGTGCGTGGCGACACAATATGGCTTTCTTT. It encodes CAWSAWRHNMAFF.